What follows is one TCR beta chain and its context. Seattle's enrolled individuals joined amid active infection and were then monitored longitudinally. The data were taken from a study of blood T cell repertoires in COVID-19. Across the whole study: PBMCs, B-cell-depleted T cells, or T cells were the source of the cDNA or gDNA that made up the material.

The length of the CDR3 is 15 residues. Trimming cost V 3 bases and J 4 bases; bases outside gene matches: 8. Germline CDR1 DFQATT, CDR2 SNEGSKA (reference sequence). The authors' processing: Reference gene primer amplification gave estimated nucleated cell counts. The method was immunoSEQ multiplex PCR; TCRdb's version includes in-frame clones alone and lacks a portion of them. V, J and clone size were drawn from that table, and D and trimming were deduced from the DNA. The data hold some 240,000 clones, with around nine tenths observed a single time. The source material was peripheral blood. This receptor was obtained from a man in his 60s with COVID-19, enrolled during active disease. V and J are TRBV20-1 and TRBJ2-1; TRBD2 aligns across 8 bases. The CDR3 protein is CSASRAGASYNEQFF. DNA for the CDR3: TGCAGTGCTAGTAGAGCGGGAGCCTCTTACAATGAGCAGTTCTTC.